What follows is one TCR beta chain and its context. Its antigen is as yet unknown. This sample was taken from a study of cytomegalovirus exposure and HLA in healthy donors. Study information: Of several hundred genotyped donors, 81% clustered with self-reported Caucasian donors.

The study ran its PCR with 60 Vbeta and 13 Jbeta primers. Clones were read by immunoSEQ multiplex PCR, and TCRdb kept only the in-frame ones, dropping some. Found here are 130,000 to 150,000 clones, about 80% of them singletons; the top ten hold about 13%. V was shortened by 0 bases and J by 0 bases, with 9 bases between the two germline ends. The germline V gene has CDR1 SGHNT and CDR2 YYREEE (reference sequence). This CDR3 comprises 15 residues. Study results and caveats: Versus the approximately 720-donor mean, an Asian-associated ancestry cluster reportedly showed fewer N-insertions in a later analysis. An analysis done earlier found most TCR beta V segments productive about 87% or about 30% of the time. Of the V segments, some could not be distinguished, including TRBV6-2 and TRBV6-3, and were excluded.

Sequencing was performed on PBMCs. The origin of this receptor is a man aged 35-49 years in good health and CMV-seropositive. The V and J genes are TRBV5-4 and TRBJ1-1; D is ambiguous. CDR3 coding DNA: TGTGCCAGCAGCTTGGTGGGCAGGATGAACACTGAAGCTTTCTTT. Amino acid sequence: CASSLVGRMNTEAFF.